This T cell receptor beta chain derives from a study of blood T cell repertoires in COVID-19. Study-wide context: Nucleic acid was either cDNA or gDNA, and it came from T cells, B-cell-depleted T cells, or PBMCs.

As for this clone: The sample has other DNA sequences that encode this CDR3 too.

Sequenced by immunoSEQ multiplex PCR; TCRdb stores in-frame clones only, minus some. The table records 250,000 to 300,000 clones, 70% to 90% of them present only once. V was shortened by 3 bases and J by 1 base, with 7 bases between the two germline ends. CDR1 and CDR2 (germline): MNHEY, SVGEGT. CDR3 size: 14 residues. This TCR was recovered from a man aged 30-40 years with active or convalescent COVID-19. Material: peripheral blood. The rearrangement uses TRBV6-2 or TRBV6-3 and TRBJ1-5, with D possibly being TRBD1 (5 bases). The CDR3 DNA reads TGTGCCAGCAGTTATCGGGGGAGCAATCAGCCCCAGCATTTT. It translates to CASSYRGSNQPQHF.